Listed below are T cell receptor beta chains from one sample, sequenced in a study of blood T cell repertoires in COVID-19. Profiling relied on immunoSEQ multiplex PCR, and the TCRdb table lists in-frame clones only, not all of them. The data contain 100,000 or so clones, roughly 82% of them singletons. The specimen sequenced was peripheral blood. Source of these receptors: a human donor in a cohort sampled during active COVID-19. CDR3s include the opening cysteine and the closing phenylalanine or tryptophan. D genes are given only for firm matches. Not every row has a clone size; where given, it reads once, few, many or a size class.

>TRBJ1-4|TRBD1|.|TRBV4-2
CASSQDETGAAEKLFF
TGTGCCAGCAGCCAAGACGAGACAGGGGCTGCGGAAAAACTGTTTTTT
>TRBJ1-1|TRBD1|.|TRBV2
CASSGGTATGRLEAFF
TGTGCCAGCAGTGGGGGGACAGCTACGGGAAGACTAGAAGCTTTCTTT
>TRBJ1-2|.|.|TRBV5-1
CARSPGGAYGYTF
TGCGCCCGCAGTCCGGGGGGGGCCTATGGCTACACCTTC
>TRBJ2-1|.|.|TRBV7-3
CASSSQYREEQFF
TGTGCCAGCAGCTCACAATACAGGGAGGAGCAGTTCTTC
>TRBJ1-3|.|.|TRBV7-7
CASSFGTPNSGNTIYF
TGTGCCAGCAGCTTCGGGACACCGAACTCTGGAAACACCATATATTTT
>TRBJ2-3|TRBD2|once|TRBV5-4
CASSLAGRGGTDTQYF
TGTGCCAGCAGCTTGGCCGGGAGGGGCGGCACAGATACGCAGTATTTT
>TRBJ1-6|.|once|TRBV11-2
CASSSERAPGGFLHF
TGTGCCAGCAGCTCTGAACGGGCTCCGGGAGGTTTCCTCCACTTT
>TRBJ2-2|.|.|TRBV11-3
CASSLGYGVKNGELFF
TGTGCCAGCAGCTTAGGTTACGGGGTGAAAAACGGGGAGCTGTTTTTT
>TRBJ1-1|TRBD1|.|TRBV5-8
CASRYRGVNTEAFF
TGTGCCAGCAGGTACAGGGGGGTAAACACTGAAGCTTTCTTT
>TRBJ2-5|TRBD2|.|TRBV28
CASRRAGGEETQYF
TGTGCCAGCAGAAGAGCGGGGGGGGAAGAGACCCAGTACTTC
>TRBJ1-1|.|.|TRBV29-1
CSVTRGFTEAFF
TGCAGCGTGACCCGGGGGTTTACTGAAGCTTTCTTT
>TRBJ2-2|TRBD1|.|TRBV5-1
CASSLGTGGVTGELFF
TGCGCCAGCAGCCTCGGGACAGGGGGTGTCACCGGGGAGCTGTTTTTT
>TRBJ2-4|.|.|TRBV18
CASTPPLAKNIQYF
TGTGCCAGCACTCCGCCCTTAGCCAAAAACATTCAGTACTTC
>TRBJ2-1|.|.|TRBV7-9
CASSLEDGGNEQFF
TGTGCCAGCAGCTTAGAGGACGGGGGCAATGAGCAGTTCTTC
>TRBJ2-1|.|.|TRBV5-1
CASSLDAVRVNEQFF
TGCGCCAGCAGCTTGGATGCCGTGCGCGTCAATGAGCAGTTCTTC
>TRBJ1-1|TRBD1|.|TRBV5-6
CASSRSGTGNTEAFF
TGTGCCAGCAGCCGTTCCGGGACAGGGAACACTGAAGCTTTCTTT
>TRBJ2-1|.|once|TRBV6-2/TRBV6-3
CASSRGWEQFF
TGTGCCAGCAGCCGAGGGTGGGAGCAGTTCTTC
>TRBJ1-2|.|.|TRBV9
CASSAGGSYGYTF
TGTGCCAGCAGCGCGGGGGGTAGCTATGGCTACACCTTC
>TRBJ2-1|.|.|TRBV3-1/TRBV3-2
CASSLDRSSYNEQFF
TGTGCCAGCAGCCTGGACAGAAGCTCCTACAATGAGCAGTTCTTC
>TRBJ2-2|.|.|TRBV15
CATLAIPGANTGELFF
TGTGCCACACTCGCTATACCGGGAGCGAACACCGGGGAGCTGTTTTTT
>TRBJ1-2|TRBD1|.|TRBV28
CASSSRQGKGYGYTF
TGTGCCAGCAGTTCCCGACAGGGTAAGGGGTATGGCTACACCTTC
>TRBJ1-1|.|.|TRBV11-1
CASSLFQNTEAFF
TGTGCCAGCAGCTTATTCCAGAACACTGAAGCTTTCTTT
>TRBJ2-1|TRBD2|.|TRBV7-2
CASSLDRGGYNEQFF
TGTGCCAGCAGCTTAGACCGGGGGGGCTACAATGAGCAGTTCTTC
>TRBJ2-1|.|.|TRBV4-1
CASSQDPLFKSEQFF
TGCGCCAGCAGCCAAGATCCCCTATTCAAGAGTGAGCAGTTCTTC
>TRBJ2-7|TRBD1|.|TRBV11-2
CASSPNPGTGDEQYF
TGTGCCAGCAGCCCAAACCCCGGGACAGGGGACGAGCAGTACTTC
>TRBJ2-7|.|.|TRBV11-3
CASSLYAGRRQYEQYF
TGTGCCAGCAGCTTATACGCGGGACGGCGGCAGTACGAGCAGTACTTC
>TRBJ2-3|TRBD1|.|TRBV30
CAWRAPGQGSTDTQYF
TGTGCCTGGAGAGCCCCGGGACAGGGGTCCACAGATACGCAGTATTTT
>TRBJ2-1|TRBD1|.|TRBV7-8
CASSHPSGGEQFF
TGTGCCAGCAGCCATCCCTCAGGGGGTGAGCAGTTCTTC